Shown below are 21 T cell receptor beta chains from a single sample sequenced in a study of cytotoxic CD8 clonotypes in ibrutinib-treated CLL. Sequenced by immunoSEQ multiplex PCR; TCRdb stores in-frame clones only, minus some. The table lists 140,000 or so clones, around 80% of them singletons, with 10% to 15% in the top ten. The starting material was PBMCs, obtained after 12 months of ibrutinib treatment. The receptor set was obtained from a human donor with chronic lymphocytic leukemia.

The chain couples TRBV7-8 to TRBJ2-3; 7 bases line up with TRBD1. From germline, CDR1 is SGHVS and CDR2 FQNEAQ. V trimming: 1 base; J trimming: 3 bases; junction bases outside the gene matches: 10. This CDR3 comprises 17 residues. Written as DNA, the CDR3 is TGTGCCAGCAGCTTAGATGTCTTCGACAGGGTAACAGATACGCAGTATTTT. This gives the protein CASSLDVFDRVTDTQYF.

This sequence joins TRBV4-1 and TRBJ2-5; 9 nucleotides line up with TRBD2. The germline CDR1 and CDR2 sequences are MGHRA and YSYEKL. With V trimmed by 0 bases and J by 0 bases, 2 bases remained unmatched. The CDR3 contains 16 residues. For the CDR3, the DNA is TGCGCCAGCAGCCAAGACCTAGCGGGAAACCAAGAGACCCAGTACTTC. It yields the protein CASSQDLAGNQETQYF.

The gene calls are TRBV7-9 and TRBJ2-4, with 7 bases matching TRBD1. Germline CDR1 is SEHNR and CDR2 is FQNEAQ (reference sequence). J gave up 16 bases and V 5 bases, and 8 bases lay outside the gene matches. The CDR3 extends over 11 amino acids. The CDR3 DNA reads as TGTGCCAGCAGCCATGGACAGGCCCGATACTTC. Its protein product is CASSHGQARYF.

V is TRBV11-1 and J is TRBJ2-2; 13 bases align to TRBD2. The CDR3 loop spans 18 amino acids. Trimming removed 5 bases from V and 5 bases from J; junction bases left unmatched: 11. Germline V lookup: CDR1 SGHAT, CDR2 FQDESV (reference sequence). The CDR3 bases are TGTGCCAGCAGCCTAGGACTAGCGGGAGTAATACGGACCGGGGAGCTGTTTTTT. Its translation: CASSLGLAGVIRTGELFF.

The gene calls are TRBV7-8 and TRBJ2-3, with D unclear. V gave up 6 bases and J gave up 5 bases, with 12 bases separating them. The CDR3 spans 13 residues. Looked up from germline, CDR1 is SGHVS and CDR2 is FQNEAQ. CDR3 sequence: CASRPIYGDTQYF. The DNA for the CDR3 is TGTGCCAGCAGACCCATCTATGGAGATACGCAGTATTTT.

V is TRBV29-1 and J is TRBJ2-1; possibly TRBD1 for D (5 bases). Germline values: CDR1 SQVTM, CDR2 ANQGSEA. The CDR3 is 15 residues long. Between the trimmed V and J ends, which lost 3 bases and 4 bases, there was a span of 16 bases. In DNA, the CDR3 is TGCAGCGTTGATAGGGGCGTGGATTTTTACAATGAGCAGTTCTTC. It specifies CSVDRGVDFYNEQFF.

The J gene is TRBJ1-3, the V gene TRBV6-6, with 8 bases identical to TRBD1. CDR3 length equals 13 residues. Looked up from germline, CDR1 is MNHNY and CDR2 is SVGAGI (reference sequence). J lost 6 bases, V lost 5 bases, and 3 bases had no gene match. CDR3 amino acids: CASSAQGANTIYF. The CDR3 nucleotides are TGTGCCAGCAGTGCTCAGGGGGCAAACACCATATATTTT.

The V gene is TRBV6-5, the J gene TRBJ2-7; TRBD2 is a possible D gene (5 bases). Trimming pared 0 bases from V and 4 bases from J, leaving 10 bases between. The CDR3 runs 14 residues. CDR1 and CDR2 (germline): MNHEY, SVGAGI. The chain's CDR3 is CASSYSDFGYEQYF. For the CDR3, the DNA is TGTGCCAGCAGTTACTCGGACTTTGGATACGAGCAGTACTTC.

The V and J genes are TRBV7-9 and TRBJ2-2; 7 bases fit TRBD1. The V gene end was trimmed by 8 bases and the J gene end by 5 bases; junction bases not matched to a gene: 5. The CDR3 sequence is 13 residues long. Germline CDR1 reads SEHNR; CDR2 reads FQNEAQ (reference sequence). CDR3 coding DNA: TGTGCCAGCCAAGGGGGCTGGACCGGGGAGCTGTTTTTT. It yields the protein CASQGGWTGELFF.

In DNA form, the CDR3 reads TGTGCCAGCAGCTTGTGGCTAGCGGGAATATACAATGAGCAGTTCTTC. Translation: CASSLWLAGIYNEQFF. The chain has TRBV5-6 and TRBJ2-1; TRBD2 matches at 9 bases. With V trimmed by 1 base and J by 4 bases, 6 bases remained unmatched. From germline, CDR1 is SGHDT and CDR2 YYEEEE. The CDR3 sequence is 16 residues long. Full variable domain (missing parts from reference TRBV5-6 and TRBJ2-1): DAGVTQSPTHLIKTRGQQVTLRCSPKSGHDTVSWYQQALGQGPQFIFQYYEEEERQRGNFPDRFSGHQFPNYSSELNVNALLLGDSALYLCASSLWLAGIYNEQFFGPGTRLTVL.

This rearrangement joins TRBV7-9 to TRBJ2-6, with D possibly TRBD1 on 6 matching bases. The CDR3 is made up of 15 amino acids. V lost 1 base and J lost 2, with 6 bases in between. CDR1 is SEHNR and CDR2 is FQNEAQ in the germline V gene (reference sequence). CDR3 sequence: CASSLDRAGANVLTF. The CDR3 bases are TGTGCCAGCAGCTTAGACAGGGCTGGGGCCAACGTCCTGACTTTC.

This chain links TRBV9 with TRBJ1-2, with D perhaps matching TRBD1 (6 bases). Trimming shortened V by 1 base and J by 4 bases, and 11 bases separated the two germline ends. The germline CDR1 and CDR2 sequences are SGDLS and YYNGEE. The CDR3 consists of 14 residues. In DNA, the CDR3 is TGTGCCAGCAGCGTATCGGAGGGGGGCTATGGCTACACCTTC. This gives the protein CASSVSEGGYGYTF.

This chain uses TRBV5-1 with TRBJ1-4; the match to TRBD1 covers 9 bases. V gave up 5 bases and J gave up 4 bases; unmatched junction bases: 6. The CDR3 is 15 amino acids. The germline gives CDR1 SGHRS, CDR2 YFSETQ. The CDR3 spells CASRLTGGLNEKLFF. DNA for the CDR3: TGCGCCAGCAGACTAACAGGGGGCCTTAATGAAAAACTGTTTTTT.

The chain carries TRBV13 and TRBJ2-1, with D possibly being TRBD2 (6 bases). Germline CDR1 and CDR2: PRHDT and FYEKMQ (reference sequence). The CDR3 has 15 residues. V lost 1 base, J lost 4 bases, and 11 bases lay in between. The CDR3 nucleotides read TGTGCCAGCAGCTTAGCTGCGGGACTTTACAATGAGCAGTTCTTC. This sequence encodes CASSLAAGLYNEQFF.

The V gene is TRBV7-9, the J gene TRBJ2-3; D is unclear. This CDR3 has 13 amino acids. The germline V gene encodes CDR1 SEHNR and CDR2 FQNEAQ (reference sequence). Trimming shortened V by 1 base and J by 4 bases, and 6 bases separated the two germline ends. CDR3 coding DNA: TGTGCCAGCAGCTTAGTGGTGGCAGATACGCAGTATTTT. It is translated as CASSLVVADTQYF.

The rearrangement uses TRBV5-6 and TRBJ2-7; 7 nucleotides agree with TRBD1. CDR1 is SGHDT, CDR2 YYEEEE, per germline. The CDR3 extends over 15 amino acids. V lost 0 bases, J lost 5 bases, and 8 bases stayed unmatched. CDR3 sequence reads: CASSLAQTGSHEQYF. CDR3 DNA sequence: TGTGCCAGCAGCTTGGCCCAGACAGGGTCCCACGAGCAGTACTTC.

The chain employs TRBV18 and TRBJ2-3; unclear D gene. V gave up 2 bases and J gave up 4 bases, with 10 bases separating them. This CDR3 spans 14 amino acids. Germline V gives CDR1 KGHSH, CDR2 LQKENI. The CDR3 protein is CASSPGVWADTQYF. CDR3 nucleotides: TGTGCCAGCTCACCAGGGGTCTGGGCAGATACGCAGTATTTT.

This chain uses TRBV6-6 with TRBJ1-1, with 9 bases that match TRBD1. J lost 1 base, V lost 5 bases, and 5 bases had no gene match. The CDR3 has 15 amino acids. Germline V gives CDR1 MNHNY, CDR2 SVGAGI (reference sequence). Here the CDR3 DNA reads TGTGCCAGCAGTCACACAGGGGGCGGGAACACTGAAGCTTTCTTT. Amino acids: CASSHTGGGNTEAFF.

The chain links TRBV28 to TRBJ2-7; 7 nucleotides match TRBD2. Germline trimming cut 1 base from V and 0 bases from J; bases unmatched to any gene: 12. Per the germline V gene, CDR1 is MDHEN and CDR2 is SYDVKM. CDR3 length: 18 amino acids. CDR3 residues: CASSLLGLASGNSYEQYF. In DNA, the CDR3 is TGTGCCAGCAGTTTATTGGGGTTGGCTAGCGGAAACTCCTACGAGCAGTACTTC.

The genes are TRBV6-1 and TRBJ1-2, with D hard to call. CDR1 is MNHNS, CDR2 SASEGT, per germline. V gave up 2 bases and J gave up 5 bases, with 6 bases separating them. This CDR3 is built from 12 residues. The CDR3 DNA sequence: TGTGCCAGCAGTGAAAGTGGATATGGCTACACCTTC. Protein product: CASSESGYGYTF.

The chain has TRBV19 and TRBJ2-2, with a weak D call TRBD1 (6 bases). Germline V gene sequence: CDR1 LNHDA, CDR2 SQIVND (reference sequence). V lost 0 bases, J lost 4 bases, and 15 bases lay in between. This CDR3 is built from 17 residues. CDR3 protein: CASSIDRTALGTGELFF. Written as DNA, the CDR3 is TGTGCCAGTAGTATAGACCGGACAGCCTTGGGCACCGGGGAGCTGTTTTTT.